This T cell receptor beta chain comes out of a study of shared clonotypes between healthy human individuals. Whole-study results and caveats: Incompleteness in sorted-subset sequencing, despite large depth, was shown by rarefaction.

It was across several immunoSEQ plates that each subset's genomic DNA was evenly split. The repertoire was sequenced with immunoSEQ multiplex PCR; TCRdb's copy has only in-frame clones and lacks some. The sample lists fewer than 2.5 million clones; 93% were seen once. Deletions cut 6 bases from V and 2 bases from J, with 12 bases between. Germline V gives CDR1 SGHTA, CDR2 FQGNSA. The CDR3 sequence is 14 residues long. Of note for this clone: The antigen is undetermined.

This sequence joins TRBV7-2 and TRBJ2-3; D perhaps matches TRBD1 (5 bases). This TCR came from a man aged 18 to 30 in good health. Some clones in this sample may be carry-over from other donors' samples. Material: naive CD4+ T cells from PBMCs. Subset here: CD45RA+ positively selected. For the CDR3, the DNA is TGTGCCAGCAGGGGGCCACGTATCACAGATACGCAGTATTTT. Encoded protein: CASRGPRITDTQYF.